This record looks at one TCR beta chain sequence and its context. The record originates from a study of T cell responses to AZD1222 COVID-19 vaccine. The repertoire was sequenced with immunoSEQ multiplex PCR; TCRdb's copy has only in-frame clones and lacks some. Of 75,000 to 85,000 clones listed, approximately 87% are singletons. This CDR3 spans 15 amino acids. With 4 bases removed from V and 3 bases from J, the gap between germline ends came to 16 bases. Per germline, CDR1 KGHSH and CDR2 LQKENI. Sequencing used peripheral blood, obtained 28 days after the second AZD1222 dose. V is TRBV18 and J is TRBJ2-7, with a possible D match to TRBD1 (6 bases). The sequence was collected from an adult who received the AZD1222 COVID-19 vaccine. The CDR3: CASSLTGQGGYEQYF. The CDR3, as DNA: TGTGCCAGCTCACTAACAGGGCAGGGCGGCTACGAGCAGTACTTC.